This T cell receptor (beta chain) was identified in a study of T-cell memory formation after mild COVID-19. Study-level findings and limits: CD8+ contracting clones occupied EMRA, while CD4+ ones occupied mainly CM and EM. There was a balanced CD4/CD8 profile in clones contracting day 15 to 85, and later expanders leaned CD4+.

This clonotype was seen more than once but under ten times. Its matching antigen is unknown. Each CDR3 protein gets one entry after TCRdb re-called the 5' RACE reads with MiXCR. The repertoire holds 120,000 to 150,000 distinct CDR3 sequences, with less than 20% as singletons. What was sequenced was PBMCs or a T cell subset sorted from them (not recorded which). This sequence originates from an adult woman who had mild COVID-19 (a few samples of this study predate the infection). Cell type and time point are not known.

CDR3 sequence (DNA): TGTGCCAGCAGTTACCAGGGCGGGGAAAAACTGTTTTTT. Encoded protein: CASSYQGGEKLFF. The chain couples TRBV6-5 to TRBJ1-4, with D possibly matching TRBD1 (5 bases). Looked up from germline, CDR1 is MNHEY and CDR2 is SVGAGI. This CDR3 has 13 residues. Trimming shortened V by 2 bases and J by 8 bases, and 9 bases separated the two germline ends.